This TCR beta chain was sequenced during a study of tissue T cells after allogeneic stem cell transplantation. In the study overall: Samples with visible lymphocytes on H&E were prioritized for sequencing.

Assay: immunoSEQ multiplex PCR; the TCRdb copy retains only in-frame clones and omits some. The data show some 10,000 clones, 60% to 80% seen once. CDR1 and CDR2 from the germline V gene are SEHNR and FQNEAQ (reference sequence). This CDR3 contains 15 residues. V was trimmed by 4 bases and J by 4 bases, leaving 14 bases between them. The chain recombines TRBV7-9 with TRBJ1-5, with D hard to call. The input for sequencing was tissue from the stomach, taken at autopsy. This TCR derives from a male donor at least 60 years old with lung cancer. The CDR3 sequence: CASSYSTGPNQPQHF. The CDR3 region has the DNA TGTGCCAGCAGCTATTCGACTGGGCCAAATCAGCCCCAGCATTTT. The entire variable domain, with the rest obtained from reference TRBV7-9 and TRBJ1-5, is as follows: DTGVSQNPRHKITKRGQNVTFRCDPISEHNRLYWYRQTLGQGPEFLTYFQNEAQLEKSRLLSDRFSAERPKGSFSTLEIQRTEQGDSAMYLCASSYSTGPNQPQHFGDGTRLSIL.